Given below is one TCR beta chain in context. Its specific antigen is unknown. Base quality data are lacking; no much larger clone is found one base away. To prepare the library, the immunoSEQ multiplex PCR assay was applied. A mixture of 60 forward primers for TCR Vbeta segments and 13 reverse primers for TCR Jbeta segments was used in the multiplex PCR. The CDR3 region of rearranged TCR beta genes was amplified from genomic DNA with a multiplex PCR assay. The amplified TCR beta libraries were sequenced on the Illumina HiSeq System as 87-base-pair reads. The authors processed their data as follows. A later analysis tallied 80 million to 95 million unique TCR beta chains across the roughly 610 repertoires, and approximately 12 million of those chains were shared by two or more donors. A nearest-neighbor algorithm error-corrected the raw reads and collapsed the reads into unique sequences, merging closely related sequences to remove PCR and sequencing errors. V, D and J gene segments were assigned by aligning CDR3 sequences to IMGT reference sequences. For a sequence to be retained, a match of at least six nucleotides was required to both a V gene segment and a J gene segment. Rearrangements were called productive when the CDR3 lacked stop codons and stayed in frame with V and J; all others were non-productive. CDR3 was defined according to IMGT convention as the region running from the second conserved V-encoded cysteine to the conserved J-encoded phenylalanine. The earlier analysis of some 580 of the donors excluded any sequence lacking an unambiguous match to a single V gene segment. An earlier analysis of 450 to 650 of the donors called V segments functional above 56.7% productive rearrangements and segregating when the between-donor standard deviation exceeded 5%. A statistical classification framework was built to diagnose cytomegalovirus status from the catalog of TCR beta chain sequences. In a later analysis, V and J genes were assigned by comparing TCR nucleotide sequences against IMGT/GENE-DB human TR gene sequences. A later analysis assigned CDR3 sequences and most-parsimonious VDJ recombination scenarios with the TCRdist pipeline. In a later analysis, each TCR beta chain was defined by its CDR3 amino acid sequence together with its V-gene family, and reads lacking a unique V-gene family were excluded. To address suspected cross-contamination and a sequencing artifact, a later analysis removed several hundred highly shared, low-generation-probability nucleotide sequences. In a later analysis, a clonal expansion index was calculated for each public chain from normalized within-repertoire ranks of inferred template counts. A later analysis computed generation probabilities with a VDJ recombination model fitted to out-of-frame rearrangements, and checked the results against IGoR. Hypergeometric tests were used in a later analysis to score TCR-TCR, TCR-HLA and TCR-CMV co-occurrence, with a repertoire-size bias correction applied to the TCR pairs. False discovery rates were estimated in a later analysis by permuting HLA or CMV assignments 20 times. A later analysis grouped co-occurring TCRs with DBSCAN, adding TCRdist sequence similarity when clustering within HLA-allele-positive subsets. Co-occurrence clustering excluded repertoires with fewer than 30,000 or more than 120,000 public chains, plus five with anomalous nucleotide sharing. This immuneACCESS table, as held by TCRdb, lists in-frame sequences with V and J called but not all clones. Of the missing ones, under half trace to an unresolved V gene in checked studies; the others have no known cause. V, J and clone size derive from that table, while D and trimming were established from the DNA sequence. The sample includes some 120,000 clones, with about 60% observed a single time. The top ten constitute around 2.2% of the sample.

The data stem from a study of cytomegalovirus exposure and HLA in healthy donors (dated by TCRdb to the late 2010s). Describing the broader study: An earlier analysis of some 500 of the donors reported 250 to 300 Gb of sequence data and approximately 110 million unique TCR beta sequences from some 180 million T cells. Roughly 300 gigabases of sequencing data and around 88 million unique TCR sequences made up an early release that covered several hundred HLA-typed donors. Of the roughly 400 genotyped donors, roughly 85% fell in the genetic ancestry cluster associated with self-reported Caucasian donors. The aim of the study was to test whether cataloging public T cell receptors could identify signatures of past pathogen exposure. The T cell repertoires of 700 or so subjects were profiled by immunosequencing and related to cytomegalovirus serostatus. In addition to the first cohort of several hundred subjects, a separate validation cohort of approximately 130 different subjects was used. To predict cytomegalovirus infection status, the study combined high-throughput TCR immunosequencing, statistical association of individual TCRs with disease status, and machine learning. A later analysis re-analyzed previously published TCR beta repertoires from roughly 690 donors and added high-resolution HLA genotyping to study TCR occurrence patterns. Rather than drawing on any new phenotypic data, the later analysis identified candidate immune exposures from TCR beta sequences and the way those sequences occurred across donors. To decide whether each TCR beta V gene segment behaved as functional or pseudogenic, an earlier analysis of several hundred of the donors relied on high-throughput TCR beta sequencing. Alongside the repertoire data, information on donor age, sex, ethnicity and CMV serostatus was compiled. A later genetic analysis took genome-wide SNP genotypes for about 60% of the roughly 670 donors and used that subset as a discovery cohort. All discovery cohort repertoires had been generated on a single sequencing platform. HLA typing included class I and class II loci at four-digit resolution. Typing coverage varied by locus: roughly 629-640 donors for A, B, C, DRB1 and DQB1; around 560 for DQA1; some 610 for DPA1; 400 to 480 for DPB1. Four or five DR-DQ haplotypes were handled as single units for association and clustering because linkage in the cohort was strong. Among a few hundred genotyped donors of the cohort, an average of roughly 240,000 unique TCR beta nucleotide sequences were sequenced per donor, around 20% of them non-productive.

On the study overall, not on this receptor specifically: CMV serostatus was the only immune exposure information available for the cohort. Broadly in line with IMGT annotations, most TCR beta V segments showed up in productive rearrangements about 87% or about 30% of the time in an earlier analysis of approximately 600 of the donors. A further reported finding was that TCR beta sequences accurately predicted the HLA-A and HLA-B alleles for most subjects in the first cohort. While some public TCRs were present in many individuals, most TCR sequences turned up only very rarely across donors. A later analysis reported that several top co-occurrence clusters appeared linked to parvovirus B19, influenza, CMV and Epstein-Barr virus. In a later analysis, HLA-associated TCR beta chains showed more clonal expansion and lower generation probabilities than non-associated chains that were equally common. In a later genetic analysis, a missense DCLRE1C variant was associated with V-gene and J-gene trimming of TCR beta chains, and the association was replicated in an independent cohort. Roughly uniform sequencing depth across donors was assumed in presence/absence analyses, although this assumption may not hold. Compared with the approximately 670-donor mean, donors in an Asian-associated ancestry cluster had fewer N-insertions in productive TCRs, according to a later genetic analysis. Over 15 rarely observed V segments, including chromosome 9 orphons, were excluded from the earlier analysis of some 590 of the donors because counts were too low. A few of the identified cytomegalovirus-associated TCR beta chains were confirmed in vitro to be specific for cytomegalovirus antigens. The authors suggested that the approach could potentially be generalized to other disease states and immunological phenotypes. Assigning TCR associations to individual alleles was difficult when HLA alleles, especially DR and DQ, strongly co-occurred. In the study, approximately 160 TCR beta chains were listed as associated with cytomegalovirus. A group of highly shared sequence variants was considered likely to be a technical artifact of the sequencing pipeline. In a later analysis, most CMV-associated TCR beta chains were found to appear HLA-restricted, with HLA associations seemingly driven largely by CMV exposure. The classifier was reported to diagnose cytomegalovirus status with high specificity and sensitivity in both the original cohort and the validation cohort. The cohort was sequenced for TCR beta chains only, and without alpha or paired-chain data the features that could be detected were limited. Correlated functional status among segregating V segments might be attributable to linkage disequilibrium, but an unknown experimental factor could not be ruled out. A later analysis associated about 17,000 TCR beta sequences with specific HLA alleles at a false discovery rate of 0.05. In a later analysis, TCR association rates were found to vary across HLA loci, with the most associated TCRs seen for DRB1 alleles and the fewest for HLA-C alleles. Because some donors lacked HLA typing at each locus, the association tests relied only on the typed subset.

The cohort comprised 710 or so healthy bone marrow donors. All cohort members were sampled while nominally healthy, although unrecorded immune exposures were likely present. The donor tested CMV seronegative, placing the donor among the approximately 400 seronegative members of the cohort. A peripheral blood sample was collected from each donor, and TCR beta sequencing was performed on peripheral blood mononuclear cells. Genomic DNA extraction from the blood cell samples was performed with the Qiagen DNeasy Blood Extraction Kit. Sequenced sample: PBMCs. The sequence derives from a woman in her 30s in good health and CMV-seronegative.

Read as DNA, the sequence is TGTGCCAGCAGTGCGCGCATCACAGATACGCAGTATTTT. This encodes CASSARITDTQYF. The chain is made from TRBV6-1 and TRBJ2-3, with no confident D gene call. V loses 4 bases, J loses 2 bases, and the germline ends lie 7 bases apart. From a lookup of the germline V gene, CDR1 and CDR2 are MNHNS and SASEGT. The CDR3 sequence holds 13 residues, the cysteine and phenylalanine included. The only DNA kept is the CDR3, 39 bases in frame from the first base.